This record concerns one TCR beta chain sequence. A much larger clone sits a single nucleotide away, making a read error possible. The germline CDR1 and CDR2 sequences are SGHNT and YENEEA. The CDR3 is 12 amino acids. V was clipped by 5 bases and J by 16 bases; unmatched bases: 10. The source of the sample is a study of T-cell reconstitution after alpha-beta-depleted transplantation in children. Molecular barcoding with unique molecular identifiers was used for the TCRbeta library. Each CDR3 protein gets one entry after TCRdb re-called the PCR reads with MiXCR. The sample carries about 290,000 distinct CDR3 sequences, over 9.5% recorded once.

V usage is TRBV11-3 and J usage is TRBJ2-1; 8 bases fit TRBD2. The clonotype originates from a boy under two years old with acute myeloid leukemia, due to receive a stem cell transplant. This specimen was PBMCs, taken before TCRalphabeta/CD19-depleted stem cell transplant. CDR3: CASSTATSDLFF. The DNA for the CDR3 is TGTGCCAGCAGCACCGCGACTAGCGACCTCTTCTTC.